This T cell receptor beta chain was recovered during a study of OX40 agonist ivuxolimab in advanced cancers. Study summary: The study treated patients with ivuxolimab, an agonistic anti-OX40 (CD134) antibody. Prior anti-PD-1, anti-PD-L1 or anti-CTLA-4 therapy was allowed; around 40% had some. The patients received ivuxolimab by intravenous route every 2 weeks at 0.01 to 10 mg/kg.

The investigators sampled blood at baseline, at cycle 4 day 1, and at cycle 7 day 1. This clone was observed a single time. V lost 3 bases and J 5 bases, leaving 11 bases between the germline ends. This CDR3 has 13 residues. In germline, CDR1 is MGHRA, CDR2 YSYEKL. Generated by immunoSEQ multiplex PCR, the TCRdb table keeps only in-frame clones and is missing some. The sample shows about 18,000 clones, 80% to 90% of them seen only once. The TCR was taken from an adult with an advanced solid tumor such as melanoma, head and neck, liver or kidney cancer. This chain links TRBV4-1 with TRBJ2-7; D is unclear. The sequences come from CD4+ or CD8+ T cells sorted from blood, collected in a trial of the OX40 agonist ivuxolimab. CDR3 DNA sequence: TGCGCCAGCAGCCAGATAGGAAGGGACGAGCAGTACTTC. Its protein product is CASSQIGRDEQYF.